What follows describes a single T cell receptor (beta chain). Germline loops: CDR1 MNHEY, CDR2 SMNVEV (reference sequence). This CDR3 contains 14 residues. V was pared by 6 bases and J by 8 bases, with 16 bases between. The data were taken from a study of OX40 agonist ivuxolimab in advanced cancers. Study background: Patient treatment consisted of intravenous ivuxolimab administration every 2 weeks at 0.01 to 10 mg/kg. Partial response was recorded in three patients: one hepatocellular carcinoma and two cutaneous melanoma cases. The dose-escalation cohort had hepatocellular carcinoma, melanoma, renal cell or head and neck cancer.

Blood sampling took place at baseline, cycle 4 day 1, and cycle 7 day 1. Method: immunoSEQ multiplex PCR; TCRdb's copy keeps in-frame clones and lacks some. The repertoire holds around 140,000 clones, with 93% as singletons. Sequencing was performed on CD4+ or CD8+ T cells sorted from blood, taken in a trial of the OX40 agonist ivuxolimab. This clonotype was obtained from an adult with an advanced solid tumor such as melanoma, head and neck, liver or kidney cancer. The chain uses TRBV27 and TRBJ1-4; possible D gene TRBD1, 6 bases. The CDR3 spells CASSTGLRTEKLFF. CDR3 in DNA: TGTGCCAGCAGCACAGGGTTGAGAACGGAAAAACTGTTTTTT. Full variable domain (rest looked up from reference TRBV27 and TRBJ1-4): EAQVTQNPRYLITVTGKKLTVTCSQNMNHEYMSWYRQDPGLGLRQIYYSMNVEVTDKGDVPEGYKVSRKEKRNFPLILESPSPNQTSLYFCASSTGLRTEKLFFGSGTQLSVL.